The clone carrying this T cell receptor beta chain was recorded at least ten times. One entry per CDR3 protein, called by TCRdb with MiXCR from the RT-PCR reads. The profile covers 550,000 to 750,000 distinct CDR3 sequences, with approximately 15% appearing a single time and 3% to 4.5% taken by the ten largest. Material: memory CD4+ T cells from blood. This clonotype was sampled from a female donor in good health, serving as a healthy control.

DNA of the CDR3: TGCAGTGCTCTAGCGGGTAGAACCTACAATGAGCAGTTCTTC. Its translation: CSALAGRTYNEQFF. The V gene is TRBV20-1, the J gene TRBJ2-1; 8 bases line up with TRBD2. The CDR3 consists of 14 residues. The junction had 5 bases not matched to a gene; V was cut back by 5 bases and J by 2 bases. Germline loops: CDR1 DFQATT, CDR2 SNEGSKA (reference sequence).